Below, 30 T cell receptor beta chains from the same sample are listed, as sequenced in a study of prognosis after radiotherapy for stage I lung cancer. Two-round multiplex PCR amplified TCR beta CDR3 from genomic DNA. Primers (each specific to one TRBV or TRBJ gene) were used in first-round PCR. TCRdb fed the multiplex PCR reads into MiXCR, producing one record per CDR3 protein. This sample yields fewer than 40,000 distinct CDR3 sequences, of which approximately 32% are seen a single time; 25% to 30% belongs to the top ten. The input for sequencing was PBMCs, taken before or after stereotactic body radiation therapy (not recorded which). The source is a donor over 45 with non-small cell lung cancer.

This clonotype has just one count. V is TRBV6-2 or TRBV6-3 and J is TRBJ1-4; D not resolved. From germline, CDR1 is MNHEY and CDR2 SVGEGT. V was shortened by 0 bases and J by 8 bases, with 13 bases between the two germline ends. This CDR3 region has 15 residues. The CDR3, as DNA: TGTGCCAGCAGTTACTCAGGGATGTTAAAGGAAAAACTGTTTTTT. Protein: CASSYSGMLKEKLFF.

This clonotype is medium-sized. V usage is TRBV7-2 and J usage is TRBJ2-1, with 8 bases aligning to TRBD2. Germline-derived CDR1 and CDR2 are SGHTA and FQGNSA. V lost 0 bases and J lost 5; bases outside the gene matches: 6. The CDR3 runs to 16 residues. CDR3 in DNA: TGTGCCAGCAGCTTAGCGGGCGGGGGGATGGACAATGAGCAGTTCTTC. Its protein product is CASSLAGGGMDNEQFF.

A note on this clonotype: Since a much larger clone is just one base distant, this may be a read error. CDR3 DNA sequence: TGTGCCAGCATCCTCCCACGGAATGAAAAACTGTTTTTT. Amino acids: CASILPRNEKLFF. The V call is TRBV6-1, the J call TRBJ1-4, with D hard to call. Germline CDR1 MNHNS, CDR2 SASEGT. This CDR3 region has 13 residues. V was clipped by 7 bases and J by 5 bases, with 11 bases between them.

This clonotype has ten or more counts. V is TRBV6-1 and J is TRBJ2-1; D could derive from TRBD1 or TRBD2 (5 bases each). The V end was cut by 4 bases, the J end by 8 bases, with 9 bases between. The length of the CDR3 is 12 residues. Germline CDR1 is MNHNS and CDR2 is SASEGT. CDR3 amino acids: CASSGDPHEQFF. In DNA, the CDR3 is TGTGCCAGCAGTGGGGACCCCCATGAGCAGTTCTTC.

As concerns this clonotype: This is likely an artifact of a read error, given a far larger clone one base away. This chain connects TRBV6-9 to TRBJ2-2; D ambiguous. Germline V gives CDR1 MNHGY, CDR2 SVAAGI. V lost 3 bases and J 5 bases, leaving 13 bases between the germline ends. This CDR3 is 15 amino acids long. The CDR3 DNA follows: TGTGCCAGCAGTTACCTAACTGTGAAAACCGGGGAGCTGTTTTTT. Translated, it gives CASSYLTVKTGELFF.

V usage is TRBV18 and J usage is TRBJ1-1, with a tentative D call TRBD1 (5 bases). The V end lost 1 base, the J end lost 3 bases, and 9 bases lay between the germline ends. The CDR3 covers 14 residues. Per germline, CDR1 KGHSH and CDR2 LQKENI. In nucleotides, the CDR3 is TGTGCCAGCTCACCACTAGGGGCGGACACTGAAGCTTTCTTT. It yields the protein CASSPLGADTEAFF.

This chain joins TRBV24-1 and TRBJ2-2; D possibly corresponds to TRBD1 (6 bases). Germline V gives CDR1 KGHDR, CDR2 SFDVKD. The CDR3 consists of 13 residues. Trimming stripped 8 bases from V and 8 bases from J, with 14 bases between. The CDR3 protein is CATTLTGMGELFF. The CDR3 DNA sequence: TGTGCCACCACCCTGACAGGTATGGGGGAGCTGTTTTTT.

This clonotype was seen at least ten times. For the CDR3, the DNA is TGCGCCAGCAGTTCTGCAGGGAGGGCAGATACGCAGTATTTT. It translates to CASSSAGRADTQYF. This chain links TRBV5-1 with TRBJ2-3, with 7 bases lining up with TRBD2. The trim removed 5 bases at V and 4 bases at J, leaving 7 bases unmatched. The CDR3 runs to 14 residues. CDR1 SGHRS and CDR2 YFSETQ come from the germline V gene.

The chain is built from TRBV20-1 and TRBJ2-1; D gene unclear. The V end was cut by 6 bases, the J end by 6 bases, with 9 bases between. Germline CDR1 and CDR2: DFQATT and SNEGSKA (reference sequence). The CDR3 runs 11 residues. In DNA, the CDR3 is TGCAGTGCCTCAGTTGCCAATGAGCAGTTCTTC. Residues: CSASVANEQFF.

J is TRBJ1-2 and V is TRBV6-1; possible D gene TRBD1, 5 bases. The CDR3 length is 19 residues. Trimming took 6 bases from V and 2 from J, leaving 28 bases between them. The germline V gene encodes CDR1 MNHNS and CDR2 SASEGT. This CDR3 reads CASSPAGDPCIGANYGYTF. In DNA, the CDR3 is TGTGCCAGCAGCCCCGCGGGGGACCCTTGTATAGGGGCGAACTATGGCTACACCTTC.

This clonotype came up many times. The V and J genes are TRBV7-9 and TRBJ1-2; D perhaps matches TRBD1 (5 bases). V was pared by 2 bases and J by 4 bases, with 8 bases between. The germline V gene encodes CDR1 SEHNR and CDR2 FQNEAQ (reference sequence). CDR3 length equals 13 residues. CDR3 nucleotides: TGTGCCAGCAGCTTAAGGACAAGCTATGGCTACACCTTC. Translating it yields CASSLRTSYGYTF.

Ten or more counts support this clonotype. The chain uses TRBV20-1 and TRBJ2-1, with 12 bases lining up with TRBD2. This CDR3 comprises 15 residues. Germline V gene sequence: CDR1 DFQATT, CDR2 SNEGSKA (reference sequence). CDR3 DNA sequence: TGCAGCGCGACTAGCGGGGGACATTATAGGAATGAGCAGTTCTTC. The encoded protein is CSATSGGHYRNEQFF.

In regard to this clonotype: A much larger clone differs from this one at a single base, so this may be a read error. Likely a read error: the CDR3 ends without its conserved phenylalanine or tryptophan. This chain uses TRBV6-1 with TRBJ2-1, with a possible D match to TRBD2 (7 bases). V shed 4 bases and J shed 7 bases, with 20 bases lying between them. The CDR3 runs to 16 residues. Germline values: CDR1 MNHNS, CDR2 SASEGT. CDR3 nucleotide sequence: TGTGCCAGCAGTGCCCCTAGAGGGGGGGCCTGGAATGAGCAGTTCTCC. It translates to CASSAPRGGAWNEQFS.

This clonotype came up a few times. The genes are TRBV11-2 and TRBJ1-3; D unresolved. Trimming shortened V by 6 bases and J by 0 bases, and 12 bases separated the two germline ends. The CDR3 spans 15 residues. Germline V CDR1 and CDR2: SGHAT, FQNNGV. DNA of the CDR3: TGTGCCAGCAGTCCCGACGGGTACTCTGGAAACACCATATATTTT. Translated: CASSPDGYSGNTIYF.

As regards this clonotype: A clone one base away is much larger, so this may be a read error. The chain recombines TRBV2 with TRBJ2-1; a possible D gene is TRBD1 (5 bases). This CDR3 region has 17 residues. Germline lookup yields CDR1 SNHLY and CDR2 FYNNEI. CDR3 sequence reads: CASIEALRRATLKKQFF. The CDR3 DNA is TGTGCCAGCATTGAAGCGCTTCGCAGGGCCACTCTTAAAAAGCAGTTCTTC.

About this clonotype: Given the absence of the conserved phenylalanine or tryptophan at the CDR3 end, a read error is likely. The chain couples TRBV19 to TRBJ2-5; D is unclear. CDR3 length: 11 residues. The V gene lost 9 bases and the J gene lost 4 bases, with 9 bases spanning the gap. Germline values: CDR1 LNHDA, CDR2 SQIVND (reference sequence). The CDR3 loop is CASRLGETQYL. Written as DNA, the CDR3 is TGTGCCAGCAGATTGGGAGAGACCCAGTACTTA.

This clonotype came up many times. The chain links TRBV7-2 to TRBJ1-3; the D gene is possibly TRBD1 (5 bases). Germline assignment: CDR1 SGHTA and CDR2 FQGNSA. There are 16 residues in the CDR3. The germline V and J ends were trimmed by 1 base and 0 bases, with 10 bases remaining between them. The CDR3 nucleotides read TGTGCCAGCAGCTTAGGGGGCAGGGTCTCTGGAAACACCATATATTTT. It codes for CASSLGGRVSGNTIYF.

In its sample, this clonotype is medium-sized (0.01 to 0.1%). This rearrangement joins TRBV6-1 to TRBJ1-3; D is unresolved. Germline V gene lookup returns CDR1 MNHNS and CDR2 SASEGT. The CDR3 has 14 amino acids. V gave up 6 bases and J gave up 0 bases, with 9 bases separating them. CDR3 protein: CASRRTDSGNTIYF. CDR3 bases: TGTGCCAGCAGAAGGACTGACTCTGGAAACACCATATATTTT.

Ten or more counts support this clonotype. The genes are TRBV6-1 and TRBJ2-1, with 10 bases fitting TRBD2. Germline loops: CDR1 MNHNS, CDR2 SASEGT. The V gene end was trimmed by 6 bases and the J gene end by 8 bases; junction bases not matched to a gene: 4. The CDR3 runs 13 residues. DNA for the CDR3: TGTGCCAGCAGAAGACTAGCGGGCGATGAGCAGTTCTTC. This codes for CASRRLAGDEQFF.

The sample holds a few counts of this clonotype. The chain carries TRBV12-3 or TRBV12-4 and TRBJ2-1; D ambiguous. Trimming removed 4 bases at V and 12 bases at J, with 10 bases between. This CDR3 is 11 amino acids long. CDR3 DNA sequence: TGTGCCAGCAGTTCTGGTACTCTGCAGTTCTTC. It specifies CASSSGTLQFF.

This clonotype was counted ten times or more. This chain joins TRBV7-9 and TRBJ2-7, with 9 bases identical to TRBD1. The germline CDR1 and CDR2 sequences are SEHNR and FQNEAQ (reference sequence). Unmatched junction bases numbered 2, after V lost 2 bases and J lost 3 bases. CDR3 length: 14 amino acids. For the CDR3, the DNA is TGTGCCAGCAGCTTAAGGACAGGGGTCTACGAGCAGTACTTC. This encodes CASSLRTGVYEQYF.

This clonotype was observed once. The junction does not match germline at one end; this may be a read error. V and J are TRBV30 and TRBJ2-5; a weak D match, TRBD2 (6 bases). The closer fit of TRBJ2-1 to the DNA end suggests the J call may be wrong. CDR1 is GTSNPN and CDR2 is SVGIG in the germline V gene (reference sequence). This CDR3 region has 15 residues. The CDR3 here is CASSLRDSRYNEQFF. In nucleotides, the CDR3 is TGCGCCAGCAGCCTCCGGGACTCCCGTTACAATGAGCAGTTCTTC.

This clonotype was seen repeatedly, ten times or more. This chain uses TRBV5-5 with TRBJ2-7, with D possibly matching TRBD2 (5 bases). The CDR3 is 14 amino acids. The V end lost 0 bases, the J end lost 6 bases, and 13 bases lay between the germline ends. The germline V gene encodes CDR1 SGHKS and CDR2 YYEKEE (reference sequence). CDR3 sequence (DNA): TGTGCCAGCAGCTTGGCCGACGGGATTGGCGAGCAGTACTTC. Protein product: CASSLADGIGEQYF.

To note about this clonotype: This sequence is one base from a far larger clone and is likely a read error. V and J are TRBV6-9 and TRBJ2-2; 9 nucleotides agree with TRBD1. After removal of 4 bases from V and 5 bases from J, the junction contained 11 bases not matched to a gene. The V gene's germline CDR1 is MNHGY and CDR2 SVAAGI. The length of the CDR3 is 17 residues. This chain's CDR3 is CASSSQGQGFGTGELFF. In DNA, the CDR3 is TGTGCCAGCAGTTCACAGGGACAGGGATTCGGGACCGGGGAGCTGTTTTTT.

The chain recombines TRBV7-9 with TRBJ2-1, with D possibly being TRBD2 (6 bases). V was clipped by 5 bases and J by 7 bases, with 15 bases between them. CDR1 SEHNR and CDR2 FQNEAQ come from the germline V gene (reference sequence). The CDR3 length is 14 residues. The CDR3 DNA sequence: TGTGCCAGCAGCCTAGGTACTAGCACTAATGAGCAGTTCTTC. Protein sequence: CASSLGTSTNEQFF.

This clonotype was seen at least ten times. V gene TRBV24-1 combines with J gene TRBJ2-3, with D perhaps matching TRBD2 (5 bases). Germline CDR1 reads KGHDR; CDR2 reads SFDVKD. The CDR3 consists of 11 residues. Deletions cut 4 bases from V and 10 bases from J, with 8 bases between. CDR3 nucleotide sequence: TGTGCCACCAGTGAGGCGGGTCCGCAGTATTTT. Translated, it gives CATSEAGPQYF.

V usage is TRBV5-1 and J usage is TRBJ2-7; 10 bases are a match to TRBD1. The CDR3 has 15 residues. After removal of 0 bases from V and 5 bases from J, the junction contained 5 bases not matched to a gene. Germline assignment: CDR1 SGHRS and CDR2 YFSETQ. The CDR3, as DNA: TGCGCCAGCAGCTTGGCCGGGACAGGGGTGGACGAGCAGTACTTC. Residues: CASSLAGTGVDEQYF.

In the case of this clonotype: A read error may be the cause here, since a much bigger clone is one base away. The chain is built from TRBV5-1 and TRBJ2-5; weak D call: TRBD2 (6 bases). V was shortened by 4 bases and J by 1 base, with 14 bases between the two germline ends. Germline CDR1 SGHRS, CDR2 YFSETQ. CDR3 length: 15 residues. CDR3 loop: CASSPLRGLQETQYF. In nucleotides, the CDR3 is TGCGCCAGCAGCCCCTTACGGGGACTCCAAGAGACCCAGTACTTC.

Ten or more counts support this clonotype. The gene calls are TRBV7-3 and TRBJ1-2; D is possibly TRBD1 (5 bases). The CDR3 has 13 residues. Per germline, CDR1 SGHTA and CDR2 FQGTGA. V shed 3 bases and J shed 4 bases, with 9 bases lying between them. DNA of the CDR3: TGTGCCAGCAGCTTGGGACCATCCTATGGCTACACCTTC. Its protein product is CASSLGPSYGYTF.

This clonotype was counted many times. This chain joins TRBV19 and TRBJ1-3; no firm D call. Trimming pared 0 bases from V and 6 bases from J, leaving 3 bases between. Germline loops: CDR1 LNHDA, CDR2 SQIVND (reference sequence). The CDR3 sequence is 12 residues long. The CDR3 reads CASSIEENTIYF. Written as DNA, the CDR3 is TGTGCCAGTAGTATAGAGGAAAACACCATATATTTT. Full variable domain (rest looked up from reference TRBV19 and TRBJ1-3): DGGITQSPKYLFRKEGQNVTLSCEQNLNHDAMYWYRQDPGQGLRLIYYSQIVNDFQKGDIAEGYSVSREKKESFPLTVTSAQKNPTAFYLCASSIEENTIYFGEGSWLTVV.